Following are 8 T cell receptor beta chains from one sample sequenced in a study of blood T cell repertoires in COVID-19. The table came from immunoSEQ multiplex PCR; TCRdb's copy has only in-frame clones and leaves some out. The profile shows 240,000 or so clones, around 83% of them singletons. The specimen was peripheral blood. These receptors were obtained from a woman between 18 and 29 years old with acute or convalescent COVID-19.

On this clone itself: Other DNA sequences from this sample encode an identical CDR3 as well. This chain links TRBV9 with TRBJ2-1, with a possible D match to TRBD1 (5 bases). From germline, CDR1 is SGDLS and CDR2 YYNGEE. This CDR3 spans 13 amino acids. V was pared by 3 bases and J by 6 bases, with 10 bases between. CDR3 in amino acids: CASSGTGSNEQFF. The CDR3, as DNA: TGTGCCAGCAGCGGCACAGGTTCCAATGAGCAGTTCTTC.

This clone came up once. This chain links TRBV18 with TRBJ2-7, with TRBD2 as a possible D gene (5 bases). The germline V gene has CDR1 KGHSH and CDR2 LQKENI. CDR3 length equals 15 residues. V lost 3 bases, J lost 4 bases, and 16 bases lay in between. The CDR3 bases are TGTGCCAGCTCACCCCCGGGGTCCGCGCCATACGAGCAGTACTTC. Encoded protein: CASSPPGSAPYEQYF. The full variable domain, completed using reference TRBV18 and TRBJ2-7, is NAGVMQNPRHLVRRRGQEARLRCSPMKGHSHVYWYRQLPEEGLKFMVYLQKENIIDESGMPKERFSAEFPKEGPSILRIQQVVRGDSAAYFCASSPPGSAPYEQYFGPGTRLTVT.

The CDR3 here is CANLGLGGYTF. The CDR3 DNA is TGTGCCAATTTGGGGCTCGGAGGCTACACCTTC. J is TRBJ1-2 and V is TRBV28; a weak D match, TRBD1 (5 bases). CDR3 length: 11 amino acids. CDR1 is MDHEN, CDR2 SYDVKM, per germline. The germline V and J ends were trimmed by 10 bases and 8 bases, with 14 bases remaining between them.

The CDR3 nucleotides are TGTGCCAGCCATGCGACAGACCATGGCTACACCTTC. Residues: CASHATDHGYTF. V gene TRBV9 combines with J gene TRBJ1-2; tentatively, D is TRBD1 (5 bases). This CDR3 contains 12 residues. The germline V and J ends were trimmed by 7 bases and 6 bases, with 13 bases remaining between them. The germline gives CDR1 SGDLS, CDR2 YYNGEE.

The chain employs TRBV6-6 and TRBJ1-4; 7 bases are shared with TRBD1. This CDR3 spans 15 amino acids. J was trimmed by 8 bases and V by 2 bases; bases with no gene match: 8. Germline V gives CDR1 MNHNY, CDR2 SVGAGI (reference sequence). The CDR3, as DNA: TGTGCCAGCAGTTACGTCACAGGGGTTCCGGAAAAACTGTTTTTT. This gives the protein CASSYVTGVPEKLFF.

CDR3 sequence reads: CASTGSPGSADTQYF. The CDR3 DNA reads TGTGCCAGCACTGGGTCCCCCGGGAGTGCAGATACGCAGTATTTT. The rearrangement links TRBV6-5 to TRBJ2-3; possibly TRBD2 for D (6 bases). Looked up from germline, CDR1 is MNHEY and CDR2 is SVGAGI. The V end lost 7 bases, the J end lost 4 bases, and 18 bases lay between the germline ends. The CDR3 extends over 15 amino acids.

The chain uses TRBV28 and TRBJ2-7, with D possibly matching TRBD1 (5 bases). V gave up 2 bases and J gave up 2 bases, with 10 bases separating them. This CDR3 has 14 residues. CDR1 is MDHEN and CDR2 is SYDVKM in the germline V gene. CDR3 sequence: CASSLGSGTYEQYF. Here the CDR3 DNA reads TGTGCCAGCAGTTTAGGGTCAGGGACCTACGAGCAGTACTTC.

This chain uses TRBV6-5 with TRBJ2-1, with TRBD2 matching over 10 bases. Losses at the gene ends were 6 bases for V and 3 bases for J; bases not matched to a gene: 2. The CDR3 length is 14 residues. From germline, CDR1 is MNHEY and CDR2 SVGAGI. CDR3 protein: CASSVAGGYNEQFF. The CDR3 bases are TGTGCCAGCAGCGTAGCGGGAGGCTACAATGAGCAGTTCTTC.